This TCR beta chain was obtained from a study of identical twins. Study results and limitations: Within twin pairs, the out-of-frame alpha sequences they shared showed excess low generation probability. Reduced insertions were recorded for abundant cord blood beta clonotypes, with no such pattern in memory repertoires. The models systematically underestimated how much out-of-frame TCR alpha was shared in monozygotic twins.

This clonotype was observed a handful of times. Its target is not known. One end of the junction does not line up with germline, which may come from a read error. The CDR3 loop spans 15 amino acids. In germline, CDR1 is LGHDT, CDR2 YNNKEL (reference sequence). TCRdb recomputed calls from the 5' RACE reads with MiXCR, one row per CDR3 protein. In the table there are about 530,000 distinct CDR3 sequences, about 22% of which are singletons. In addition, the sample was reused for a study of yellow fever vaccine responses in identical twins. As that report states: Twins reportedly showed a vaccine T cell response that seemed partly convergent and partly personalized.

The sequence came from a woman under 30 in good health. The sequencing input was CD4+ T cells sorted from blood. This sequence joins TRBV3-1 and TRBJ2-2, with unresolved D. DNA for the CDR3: TGTGCCACCAGCGCCCTAATTGGACCTGCCGGGGAGCTGTTTTTT. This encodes CATSALIGPAGELFF. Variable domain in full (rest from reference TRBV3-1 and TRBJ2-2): DTAVSQTPKYLVTQMGNDKSIKCEQNLGHDTMYWYKQDSKKFLKIMFSYNNKELIINETVPNRFSPKSPDKAHLNLHINSLELGDSAVYFCATSALIGPAGELFFGEGSRLTVL.